The 8 T cell receptor beta chains presented below share a single source sample, sequenced in a study of identical twins. TCRdb used MiXCR to reprocess the 5' RACE reads, holding one entry per CDR3 protein. The repertoire holds 1.5 million to 2 million distinct CDR3 sequences, with about 30% as singletons. What was sequenced was cord blood. Receptors originate from a newborn girl in good health.

The V call is TRBV14, the J call TRBJ2-5; D call uncertain. Trimming took off 10 bases at V and 5 bases at J, with 14 bases between the two ends. Looked up from germline, CDR1 is SGHDN and CDR2 is FVKESK. This CDR3 is 12 amino acids long. CDR3 bases: TGTGCCACCAAGACCGTCCGGGAGACCCAGTACTTC. Protein sequence: CATKTVRETQYF.

This sequence joins TRBV12-3 or TRBV12-4 and TRBJ2-1, with D possibly called TRBD1 or TRBD2 (5 bases each). V lost 8 bases and J 2 bases, leaving 19 bases between the germline ends. The CDR3 runs 16 residues. CDR3 nucleotides: TGTGCCAGCGGTTCCTCGGGACGTGGAACCTACAATGAGCAGTTCTTC. This translates into CASGSSGRGTYNEQFF.

The genes are TRBV21-1 and TRBJ2-7; the table's D call TRBD2 went unverified against the DNA. TRBV21-1 is shown as a pseudogene. The CDR3 runs to 13 residues. CDR3 nucleotide sequence: TGTGCCAGCAGCACGAGGGTTGCCTACGAGCAGTACTTC. It encodes CASSTRVAYEQYF.

This clonotype was counted a few times. The V call is TRBV5-8, the J call TRBJ2-5; TRBD2 matches 9 bases. This CDR3 is built from 17 residues. Per germline, CDR1 SGHTS and CDR2 YDEGEE. Germline trimming cut 4 bases from V and 1 base from J; bases unmatched to any gene: 11. DNA for the CDR3: TGTGCCAGCAGCCGCCTCGTCACTAGCGGGCTCCAAGAGACCCAGTACTTC. Its protein is CASSRLVTSGLQETQYF.

The genes are TRBV19 and TRBJ1-3; tentative D call: TRBD1 (6 bases). Trimming stripped 5 bases from V and 0 bases from J, with 14 bases between. Germline V gene sequence: CDR1 LNHDA, CDR2 SQIVND (reference sequence). The CDR3 consists of 16 residues. The CDR3 spells CASSSQGAASGNTIYF. Written as DNA, the CDR3 is TGTGCCAGTAGTTCACAGGGTGCCGCCTCTGGAAACACCATATATTTT.

The count of this clonotype is one. The V gene is TRBV4-2, the J gene TRBJ2-5, with TRBD2 matching 14 bases. Trimming removed 5 bases from V and 11 bases from J; junction bases left unmatched: 13. The germline V gene has CDR1 LGHNA and CDR2 YNFKEQ. CDR3 size: 16 residues. The DNA of the CDR3 is TGTGCCAGCAGCGCCACCGGGACTAGCGGGAGCAATGAGCAGTACTTC. Amino acid sequence: CASSATGTSGSNEQYF.

V usage is TRBV5-8 and J usage is TRBJ1-5; D ambiguous. This CDR3 comprises 16 residues. Trimming stripped 2 bases from V and 3 bases from J, with 15 bases between. Germline CDR1 SGHTS, CDR2 YDEGEE. The CDR3 DNA follows: TGTGCCAGCAGCTTATCCATCGGACGAATCAATCAGCCCCAGCATTTT. Translation gives CASSLSIGRINQPQHF. The variable domain in full, with the rest retrieved from reference TRBV5-8 and TRBJ1-5, is EAGVTQSPTHLIKTRGQQATLRCSPISGHTSVYWYQQALGLGLQFLLWYDEGEERNRGNFPPRFSGRQFPNYSSELNVNALELEDSALYLCASSLSIGRINQPQHFGDGTRLSIL.

This clonotype was observed a handful of times. The chain joins TRBV20-1 to TRBJ2-4; D gene unclear. The germline V and J ends were trimmed by 3 bases and 1 base, with 7 bases remaining between them. CDR1 DFQATT and CDR2 SNEGSKA come from the germline V gene (reference sequence). The CDR3 totals 13 residues. Here the CDR3 reads CSASSRAKNIQYF. The CDR3 DNA reads TGCAGTGCTAGTTCAAGGGCCAAAAACATTCAGTACTTC.